These T cell receptor beta chains were read from a single sample in a study of shared clonotypes between healthy human individuals. Produced via immunoSEQ multiplex PCR; TCRdb's table is partial and in-frame only. Of over 1.5 million clones in the sample, 98% were seen once. The sequenced sample consisted of naive CD4+ T cells sorted from blood. These receptor sequences come from a man aged 30 to 39 in good health. CDR3s include the opening cysteine and the closing phenylalanine or tryptophan. A D gene is named only where the DNA matches it firmly. Rows may omit the clone size; those that give it use once, few, many or a size class.

NA,NA,TRBJ2-7,TRBV7-2,CASSEEGQGSSYEQYF,TGTGCCAGCAGCGAAGAGGGCCAGGGGAGCTCCTACGAGCAGTACTTC
NA,NA,TRBJ1-1,TRBV9,CASSPRGRLGTEAFF,TGTGCCAGCAGCCCCAGGGGACGCCTGGGCACTGAAGCTTTCTTT
NA,NA,TRBJ2-7,TRBV5-6,CASSPAGRAGEQYF,TGTGCCAGCAGTCCCGCAGGGAGAGCTGGCGAGCAGTACTTC
NA,NA,TRBJ2-5,TRBV12-2,CASRLGLGQGFLETQYF,TGTGCAAGTCGCTTAGGTTTGGGGCAGGGGTTTTTGGAGACCCAGTACTTC
NA,NA,TRBJ1-5,TRBV19,CASSKDSDQPQHF,TGTGCCAGTAGTAAGGACAGTGATCAGCCCCAGCATTTT
NA,NA,TRBJ1-1,TRBV2,CASSYQGHAFF,TGTGCCAGCTCGTATCAGGGCCATGCTTTCTTT
TRBD2,NA,TRBJ2-3,TRBV25-1,CASTREGGLANRDTQYF,TGTGCCAGCACCAGAGAAGGAGGACTAGCCAATCGAGATACGCAGTATTTT
NA,NA,TRBJ2-3,TRBV7-9,CASSLVGPGTDTQYF,TGTGCCAGCAGCTTAGTTGGACCTGGCACAGATACGCAGTATTTT
NA,NA,TRBJ1-1,TRBV10-3,CAISESSEGYPEAFF,TGTGCCATCAGTGAGTCTTCCGAAGGGTACCCTGAAGCTTTCTTT
NA,NA,TRBJ1-3,TRBV5-4,CASSLGPGQRNTIYF,TGTGCCAGCAGCTTGGGTCCGGGACAAAGAAACACCATATATTTT
NA,NA,TRBJ1-5,TRBV6-6,CASSYGPHKSNQPQHF,TGTGCCAGCAGTTACGGACCTCACAAGAGCAATCAGCCCCAGCATTTT
NA,once,TRBJ2-3,TRBV4-1,CASSQATSADTQYF,TGCGCCAGCAGCCAAGCGACTAGTGCAGATACGCAGTATTTT
NA,NA,TRBJ2-2,TRBV27,CASSLLTGELFF,TGTGCCAGCAGTTTACTTACCGGGGAGCTGTTTTTT
NA,NA,TRBJ2-7,TRBV10-3,CAISESAVSYEQYF,TGTGCCATCAGTGAGTCGGCGGTCTCCTACGAGCAGTACTTC
NA,NA,TRBJ2-2,TRBV14,CASSQAPGRTGELFF,TGTGCCAGCAGCCAAGCTCCAGGAAGGACCGGGGAGCTGTTTTTT
TRBD1,NA,TRBJ2-5,TRBV6-5,CASSSARTGIAKTQYF,TGTGCCAGCAGTTCCGCCCGGACAGGGATTGCGAAGACCCAGTACTTC
TRBD1,NA,TRBJ2-5,TRBV10-1,CASSGGGLETQYF,TGCGCCAGCAGTGGAGGGGGCCTGGAGACCCAGTACTTC
NA,NA,TRBJ2-1,TRBV29-1,CSVVVSLNEQFF,TGCAGCGTTGTTGTCAGCCTCAATGAGCAGTTCTTC
NA,NA,TRBJ2-7,TRBV6-5,CASSNTQGGEQYF,TGTGCCAGCAGCAACACCCAGGGGGGGGAGCAGTACTTC
TRBD2,NA,TRBJ2-3,TRBV7-2,CASRPRPGGRGSTDTQYF,TGTGCCAGCAGACCCCGCCCGGGGGGTAGAGGGAGCACAGATACGCAGTATTTT
NA,NA,TRBJ1-3,TRBV5-1,CASSPDVGNTIYF,TGCGCCAGCAGCCCGGACGTAGGAAACACCATATATTTT
TRBD2,NA,TRBJ2-3,TRBV28,CASTSSGLMYTQYF,TGTGCCAGCACGTCTAGCGGACTGATGTATACGCAGTATTTT
NA,NA,TRBJ1-2,TRBV19,CASSVKGFNYGYTF,TGTGCCAGTAGTGTCAAGGGATTTAACTATGGCTACACCTTC
TRBD1,NA,TRBJ1-3,TRBV14,CASSYGTAPSGNTIYF,TGTGCCAGCAGCTACGGGACAGCGCCTTCTGGAAACACCATATATTTT
NA,once,TRBJ2-7,TRBV28,CASSLVSTYEQYF,TGTGCCAGCAGCCTCGTTTCGACCTACGAGCAGTACTTC
NA,NA,TRBJ2-2,TRBV18,CASSPPGGFTGELFF,TGTGCCAGCTCACCACCTGGGGGGTTCACCGGGGAGCTGTTTTTT
NA,once,TRBJ1-2,TRBV7-9,CASSRRYTF,TGTGCCAGCAGCCGACGGTACACCTTC
TRBD2,NA,TRBJ2-1,TRBV7-8,CASSLGPGTSGTNEQFF,TGTGCCAGCAGCTTAGGCCCCGGGACTAGCGGGACCAATGAGCAGTTCTTC
NA,NA,TRBJ1-2,TRBV19,CASSIGGSNYGYTF,TGTGCCAGTAGTATTGGTGGCAGTAACTATGGCTACACCTTC
NA,NA,TRBJ2-7,TRBV6-5,CASSYPGIDEQYF,TGTGCCAGCAGTTACCCAGGGATCGACGAGCAGTACTTC
NA,NA,TRBJ2-7,TRBV7-7,CARRGHEQYF,TGTGCCCGCAGGGGTCACGAGCAGTACTTC
TRBD1,NA,TRBJ2-7,TRBV9,CASSRDGQGPGEQYF,TGTGCCAGCAGCCGAGACGGACAGGGCCCTGGCGAGCAGTACTTC
NA,NA,TRBJ1-5,TRBV7-9,CASSPVGQPYQPQHF,TGTGCCAGCAGCCCCGTGGGGCAGCCATACCAGCCCCAGCATTTT
TRBD1,NA,TRBJ1-2,TRBV9,CASTPTGQGGIGYTF,TGTGCCAGCACCCCGACGGGGCAGGGGGGGATTGGCTACACCTTC
NA,once,TRBJ1-5,TRBV28,CASSSWLMQPQHF,TGTGCCAGCAGTTCGTGGCTCATGCAGCCCCAGCATTTT